Sequencing of this TCR beta chain was carried out in a study of regulatory dendritic cells for organ transplantation (dated by TCRdb to the late 2010s). For the study in its entirety: Monocytes were cultured with vitamin D3 on days 0 and 4 and with IL-10 on day 4 to generate regulatory dendritic cells. To evaluate the response of the DCs to a potent maturation-inducing agent, LPS was added to DC cultures on day 6. Before and after allostimulation with regulatory or mature dendritic cells, TCRbeta repertoires were sequenced from sorted naive and memory CD4+ and CD8+ T cells.

CDR1 and CDR2, looked up from the germline V gene, are MGHDK and SYGVNS. The CDR3 covers 15 residues, taking in both the cysteine and the phenylalanine. Of all the DNA, just the CDR3 is kept, 45 bases in frame from base 1. V lost 1 base and J lost 4 bases, and the count of bases not matched to a germline gene is 3. There are a few counts of this clone. Its antigen is unknown. Per-nucleotide qualities are absent, and no much larger clonotype sits a single base away. Sorted T cell subsets were CFSE-labeled and co-cultured for roughly 5 days with allogeneic regulatory or mature dendritic cells at a 1:10 DC:T ratio. FACS was used to sort CD4+ or CD8+ cells into naive T cells (CD45RA+) and memory T cells (CD45RO+). The T cells used for TCR sequencing were obtained from two healthy control subjects. The Qiagen DNeasy Blood & Tissue Kit was used for extraction of genomic DNA. A multiplexed two-step PCR with Vbeta-specific forward primers and Jbeta-specific reverse primers was used to amplify the TCRbeta CDR3 regions. The TCRbeta libraries were sequenced on an Illumina instrument via the immunoSEQ service. Processing in the source paper ran as follows. V, D and J genes were assigned using IMGT annotation, and counts were corrected for multiplex PCR bias using synthetic CDR3 analogues. Repertoire clonality was computed in the immunoSEQ Analyzer as one minus normalized Shannon entropy. Clonal expansion was defined using Fisher's exact test with Benjamini-Hochberg false discovery rate control and a two-tailed threshold of P<0.01. The table comes from immuneACCESS by way of TCRdb, which keeps in-frame sequences with V and J called. Part of the clones is missing from these tables; in studies checked, under half for an unresolved V gene and the rest for unknown reasons. The DNA was the basis for D and trimming; V, J and clone size are from that table. The sample includes around 13,000 clones, with more than 75% observed a single time. Clones ranked in the top ten supply 0.9% to 1.2% of the sample.

Findings and caveats that apply to the study as a whole: The authors pointed out considerable heterogeneity between individuals in the alloreactive memory CD8+ T cell pool, and only two subjects were sequenced. In both subjects, allostimulation led to expansion of memory CD8+ clones, though the expansion induced by regulatory dendritic cells appeared to be more limited than that induced by mature dendritic cells. Naive CD4+ and CD8+ T cells showed highly diverse repertoires, whereas memory cells were less diverse and memory CD8+ cells were the most oligoclonal. Among the resting subsets, memory CD8+ T cells contained the most alloreactive TCR clonotypes.

In this chain, TRBV25-1 is recombined with TRBJ1-2; 10 of the junction bases match TRBD1. This receptor was obtained from a human donor in good health. The sequenced sample was naive CD8+ T cells from blood cultured with regulatory dendritic cells. In the paper's terms, the cell subset or site label means: CD45RA+ naive T cells. The CDR3 protein sequence reads: CASSEWDRGGYGYTF. The nucleotides are TGTGCCAGCAGTGAATGGGACAGGGGAGGCTATGGCTACACCTTC.